This T cell receptor beta chain derives from a study of shared clonotypes between healthy human individuals. Assay execution took place at the deep level. Profiled with immunoSEQ multiplex PCR; TCRdb holds only in-frame clones, not every one. The sample has over a million clones, 98% seen once. Germline V gene sequence: CDR1 SGHNT, CDR2 YYREEE (reference sequence). The CDR3 covers 17 residues. Unmatched junction bases numbered 9, after V lost 4 bases and J lost 1 base. Specimen: naive CD4+ T cells sorted from blood. Subset of the sample: CD45RA+ positively selected. The receptor's source is a man aged 30-40 years in good health. The chain combines TRBV5-4 with TRBJ2-4, with 9 bases lining up with TRBD2. In DNA, the CDR3 is TGTGCCAGCAGCCACGCGCGGGAGGGCCCTGCCAAAAACATTCAGTACTTC. Its translation: CASSHAREGPAKNIQYF.